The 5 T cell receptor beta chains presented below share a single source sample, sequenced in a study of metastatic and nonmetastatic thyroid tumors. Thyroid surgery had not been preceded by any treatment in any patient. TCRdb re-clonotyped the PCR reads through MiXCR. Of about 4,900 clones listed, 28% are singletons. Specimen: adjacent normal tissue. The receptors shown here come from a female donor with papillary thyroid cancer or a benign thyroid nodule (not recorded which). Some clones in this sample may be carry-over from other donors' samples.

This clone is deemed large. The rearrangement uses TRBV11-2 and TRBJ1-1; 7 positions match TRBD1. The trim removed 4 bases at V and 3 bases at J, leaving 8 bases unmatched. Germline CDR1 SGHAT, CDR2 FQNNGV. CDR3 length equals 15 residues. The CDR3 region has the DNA TGTGCCAGCAGCTCTAACAGGGGTCGGGACACTGAAGCTTTCTTT. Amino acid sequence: CASSSNRGRDTEAFF.

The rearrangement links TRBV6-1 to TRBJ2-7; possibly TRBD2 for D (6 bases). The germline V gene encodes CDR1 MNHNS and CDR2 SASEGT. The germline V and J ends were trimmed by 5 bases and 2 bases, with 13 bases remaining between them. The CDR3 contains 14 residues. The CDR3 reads CASSPGLAAYEQYF. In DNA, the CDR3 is TGTGCCAGCAGTCCGGGACTTGCAGCCTACGAGCAGTACTTC.

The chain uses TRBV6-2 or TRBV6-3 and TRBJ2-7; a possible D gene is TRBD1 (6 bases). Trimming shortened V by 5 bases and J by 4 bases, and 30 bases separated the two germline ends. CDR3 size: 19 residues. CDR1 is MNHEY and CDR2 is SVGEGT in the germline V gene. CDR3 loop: CASSIDGPGRDTILYEQYF. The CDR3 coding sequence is TGTGCCAGCAGTATTGATGGGCCTGGCCGGGACACCATCCTTTACGAGCAGTACTTC.

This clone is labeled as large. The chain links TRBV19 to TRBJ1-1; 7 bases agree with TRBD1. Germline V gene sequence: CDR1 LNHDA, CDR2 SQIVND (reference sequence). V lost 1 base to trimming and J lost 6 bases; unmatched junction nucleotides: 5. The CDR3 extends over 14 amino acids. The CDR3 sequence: CASSIGQGTAEAFF. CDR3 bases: TGTGCCAGTAGTATAGGACAGGGAACGGCTGAAGCTTTCTTT.

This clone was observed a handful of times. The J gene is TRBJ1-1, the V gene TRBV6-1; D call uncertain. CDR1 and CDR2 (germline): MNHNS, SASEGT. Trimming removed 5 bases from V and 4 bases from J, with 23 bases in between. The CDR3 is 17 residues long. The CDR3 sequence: CASSPRQAGFFVTEAFF. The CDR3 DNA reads TGTGCCAGCAGTCCCCGGCAGGCGGGTTTTTTTGTCACTGAAGCTTTCTTT.